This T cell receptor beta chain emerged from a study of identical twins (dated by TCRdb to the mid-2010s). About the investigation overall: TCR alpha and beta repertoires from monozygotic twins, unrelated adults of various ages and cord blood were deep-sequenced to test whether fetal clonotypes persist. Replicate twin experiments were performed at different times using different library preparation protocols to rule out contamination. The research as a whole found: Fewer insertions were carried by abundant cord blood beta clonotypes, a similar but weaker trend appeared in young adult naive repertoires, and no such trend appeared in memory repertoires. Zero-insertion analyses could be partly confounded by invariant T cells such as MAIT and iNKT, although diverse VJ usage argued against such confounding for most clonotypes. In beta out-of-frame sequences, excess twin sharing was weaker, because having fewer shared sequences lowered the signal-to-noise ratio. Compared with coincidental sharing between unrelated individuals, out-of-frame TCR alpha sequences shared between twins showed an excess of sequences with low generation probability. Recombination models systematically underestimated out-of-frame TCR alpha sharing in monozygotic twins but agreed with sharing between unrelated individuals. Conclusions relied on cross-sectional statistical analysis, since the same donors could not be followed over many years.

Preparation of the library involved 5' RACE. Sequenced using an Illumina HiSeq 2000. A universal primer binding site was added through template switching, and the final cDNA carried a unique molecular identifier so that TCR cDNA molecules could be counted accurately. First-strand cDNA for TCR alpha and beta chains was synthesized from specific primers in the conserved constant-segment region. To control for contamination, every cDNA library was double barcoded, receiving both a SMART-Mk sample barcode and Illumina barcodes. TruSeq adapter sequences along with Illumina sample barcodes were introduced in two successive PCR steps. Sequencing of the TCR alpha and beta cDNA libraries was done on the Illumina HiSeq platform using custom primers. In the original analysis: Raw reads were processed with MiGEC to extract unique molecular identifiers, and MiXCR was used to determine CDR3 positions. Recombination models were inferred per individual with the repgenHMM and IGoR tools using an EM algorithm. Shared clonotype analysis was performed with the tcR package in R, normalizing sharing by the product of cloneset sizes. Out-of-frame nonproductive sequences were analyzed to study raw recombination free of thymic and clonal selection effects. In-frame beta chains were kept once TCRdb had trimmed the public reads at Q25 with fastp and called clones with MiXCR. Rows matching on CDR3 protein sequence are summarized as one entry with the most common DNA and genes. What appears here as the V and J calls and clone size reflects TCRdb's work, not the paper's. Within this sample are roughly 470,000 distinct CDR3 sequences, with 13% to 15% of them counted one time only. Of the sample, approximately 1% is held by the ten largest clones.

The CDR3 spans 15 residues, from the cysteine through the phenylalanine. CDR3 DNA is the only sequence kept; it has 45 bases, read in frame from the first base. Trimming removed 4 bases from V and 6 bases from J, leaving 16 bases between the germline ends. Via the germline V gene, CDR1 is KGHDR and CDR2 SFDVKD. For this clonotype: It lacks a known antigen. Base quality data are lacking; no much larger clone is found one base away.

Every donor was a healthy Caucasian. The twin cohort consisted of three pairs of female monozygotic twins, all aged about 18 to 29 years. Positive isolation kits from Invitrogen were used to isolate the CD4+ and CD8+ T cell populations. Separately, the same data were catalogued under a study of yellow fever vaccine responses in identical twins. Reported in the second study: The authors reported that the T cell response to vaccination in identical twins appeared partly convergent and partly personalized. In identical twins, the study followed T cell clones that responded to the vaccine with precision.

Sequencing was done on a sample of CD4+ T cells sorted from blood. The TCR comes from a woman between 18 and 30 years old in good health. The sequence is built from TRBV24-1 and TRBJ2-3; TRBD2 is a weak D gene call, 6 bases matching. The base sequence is TGTGCCACCAGTGACCCGGGACTCCCTGGGGATACGCAGTATTTT. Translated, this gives CATSDPGLPGDTQYF.